The subject of this entry is one TCR delta chain. For this DNA, TCRdb reports the protein of a much larger clone, which diverges at residue 3, most likely from a read error; the protein presented here is translated directly from the DNA. The entry originates in a study of γδ T cells in repeated Plasmodium falciparum infection. Vgamma9/Vdelta2+ and Vdelta2-negative gammadelta T cells were flow-sorted from PBMC for bulk sequencing. The germline CDR1 and CDR2 sequences are GEAIGNYY and EKD. This CDR3 has 18 amino acids. TCRdb reprocessed the multiplex PCR reads through CATT. Of more than 70,000 delta-chain clones listed, 0.75% to 1% are singletons.

The rearrangement joins TRDV2 to TRDJ1; 10 positions match TRDD3. TCRdb is silent on the J gene; assignment here came from matching the DNA to germline. The receptor's source is a pool of human donors (malaria-infected and uninfected, not separated). Sequencing was done on a sample of gamma-delta T cells from blood. Here the CDR3 reads CARDTVGGGYGVSDKLIF. The CDR3 DNA follows: TGTGCCCGTGACACCGTCGGCGGGGGATACGGTGTTTCCGATAAACTCATCTTT.